This T cell receptor beta chain comes out of a study of early T cells in non-severe SARS-CoV-2 infection. Across the whole study: The chains were unpaired, and the sequenced material was bulk RNA from unsorted whole blood.

The study, taken as a whole, reports: VDJdb matching, biased toward anti-spike CD8 responses, missed private and CD4 specificities.

This CDR3 has 15 amino acids. Germline V gene data show CDR1 as SGHNT and CDR2 as YYREEE (reference sequence). Deletions cut 1 base from V and 2 bases from J, with 12 bases between. This clonotype was observed at least ten times. Its antigen is undetermined. Molecules of cDNA were individually given unique molecular identifiers that were attached to them. MiXCR, applied by TCRdb to the 5' RACE reads, yields one record per CDR3 protein. The table includes about 27,000 distinct CDR3 sequences, less than 6.5% detected once. This clonotype was obtained from an adult who was a healthcare worker with PCR-confirmed SARS-CoV-2 infection or an uninfected control (not recorded which). Sequenced material: whole blood. The chain uses TRBV5-4 and TRBJ1-2; D not certain. Written as DNA, the CDR3 is TGTGCCAGCAGCTTGTTGTCGGTACGGAACTATGGCTACACCTTC. It specifies CASSLLSVRNYGYTF.